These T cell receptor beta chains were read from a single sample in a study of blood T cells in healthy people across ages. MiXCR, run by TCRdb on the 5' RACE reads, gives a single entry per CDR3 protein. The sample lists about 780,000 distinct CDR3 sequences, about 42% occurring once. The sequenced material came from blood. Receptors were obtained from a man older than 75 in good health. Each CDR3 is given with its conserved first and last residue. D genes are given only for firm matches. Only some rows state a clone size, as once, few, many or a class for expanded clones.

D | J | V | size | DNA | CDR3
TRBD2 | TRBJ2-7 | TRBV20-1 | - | TGCAGTGCTAGAGGAGTCCCGGGACTAGAAGGTTACGAGCAGTACTTC | CSARGVPGLEGYEQYF
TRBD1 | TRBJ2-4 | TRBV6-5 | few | TGTGCCAGCAGTTACGGCGGGACAGGGTGGTACTTC | CASSYGGTGWYF
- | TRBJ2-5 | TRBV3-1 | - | TGTGCCAGCAGCCAAGAGCCCGGCGCAGGGGAGACCCAGTACTTC | CASSQEPGAGETQYF
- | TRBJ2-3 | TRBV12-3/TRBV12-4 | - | TGTGCCAGCAGAGTTGACAGCCCCACAGATACGCAGTATTTT | CASRVDSPTDTQYF
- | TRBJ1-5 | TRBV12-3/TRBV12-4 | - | TGTGCCAGCAGTTCGAATCAGCCCCAGCATTTT | CASSSNQPQHF
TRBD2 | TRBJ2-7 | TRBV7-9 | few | TGTGCCAGCAGCCCCCGGGAGGCTCTATCCTACGAGCAGTACTTC | CASSPREALSYEQYF
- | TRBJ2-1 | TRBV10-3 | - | TGTGCCATCATTGAGGGGACCACCAATGAGCAGTTCTTC | CAIIEGTTNEQFF
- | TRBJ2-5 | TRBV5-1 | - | TGCGCCAGCAGCTTTCTAGGGGGGGACCAAGAGACCCAGTACTTC | CASSFLGGDQETQYF
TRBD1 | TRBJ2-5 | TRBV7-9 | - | TGTGCCAGCAGCCCCCTGACAGGGGGCCAAGAGACCCAGTACTTC | CASSPLTGGQETQYF
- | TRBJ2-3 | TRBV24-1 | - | TGTGCCACCTCACCAGCGACCAGCTCTAGCACAGATACGCAGTATTTT | CATSPATSSSTDTQYF
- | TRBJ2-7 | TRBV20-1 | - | TGCAGTGCTAGAGATGGTATTCATCCCTACGAGCAGTACTTC | CSARDGIHPYEQYF
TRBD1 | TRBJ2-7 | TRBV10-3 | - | TGTGCCATCAGTGATACAGGGGGGATCGCCTACAATGAGCAGTACTTC | CAISDTGGIAYNEQYF
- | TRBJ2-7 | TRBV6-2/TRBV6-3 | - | TGTGCCAGCTCAGGCGGGAACTACGAGCAGTACTTC | CASSGGNYEQYF
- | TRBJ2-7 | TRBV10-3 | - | TGTGCCATCGGGGCTGGCTACGAGCAGTACTTC | CAIGAGYEQYF
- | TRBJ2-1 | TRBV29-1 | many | TGCAGCGTTGGATCGGGACTCCCGAAGTTCTTC | CSVGSGLPKFF
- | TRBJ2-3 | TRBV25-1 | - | TGTGCCAGCAGTGAGAACAGGGTTCGGGAGACAGATACGCAGTATTTT | CASSENRVRETDTQYF
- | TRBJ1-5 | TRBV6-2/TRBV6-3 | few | TGTGCCAGCGGACCTAACTACCAGCCCCAGCATTTT | CASGPNYQPQHF
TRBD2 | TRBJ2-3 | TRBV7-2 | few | TGTGCCAGCAGCTTAGCCGGACTAGCCGCAGATACGCAGTATTTT | CASSLAGLAADTQYF
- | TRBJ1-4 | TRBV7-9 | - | TGTGCCAGCAGCTTAATGCCTGTGGCAGGGGACCCTAATGAAAAACTGTTTTTT | CASSLMPVAGDPNEKLFF
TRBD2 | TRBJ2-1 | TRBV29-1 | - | TGCAGCGTTGAGGGACCAGCGGGGACCTACCAGGACAATGAGCAGTTCTTC | CSVEGPAGTYQDNEQFF
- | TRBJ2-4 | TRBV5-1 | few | TGCGCCAGCCAGAGCGGTGGGCTAGCCAAAAACATTCAGTACTTC | CASQSGGLAKNIQYF
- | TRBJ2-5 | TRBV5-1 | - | TGCGCCAGCGCCTCACCGGCGGGGAGGCTAGAGACCCAGTACTTC | CASASPAGRLETQYF
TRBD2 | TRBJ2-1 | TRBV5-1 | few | TGCGCCAGCAGCTTGGGAAACCAGGGGACTAGCGGGCGTTTGTCCGATGAGCAGTTCTTC | CASSLGNQGTSGRLSDEQFF
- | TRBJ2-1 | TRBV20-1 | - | TGCAGTGCAGAGACTGGGAACAATGAGCAGTTCTTC | CSAETGNNEQFF
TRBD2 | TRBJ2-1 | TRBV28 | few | TGTGCCAGCAGTCTCTCGGGACTAGCGGGTCCTCGGGAGCAGTTCTTC | CASSLSGLAGPREQFF
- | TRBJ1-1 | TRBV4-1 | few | TGCGCCAGCAGCCAAAATCCAGGGGTGGACACTGAAGCTTTCTTT | CASSQNPGVDTEAFF
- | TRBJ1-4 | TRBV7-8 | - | TGTGCCAGCAGCTTATGGCAGGGTAGTAGGGAAAAACTGTTTTTT | CASSLWQGSREKLFF
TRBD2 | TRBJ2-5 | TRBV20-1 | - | TGCAGTGCTAGACCTAGCGGGCAAGAGACCCAGTACTTC | CSARPSGQETQYF
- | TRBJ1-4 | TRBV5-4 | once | TGTGCCAGCAGCCGACTTGCAACTAATGAAAAACTGTTTTTT | CASSRLATNEKLFF
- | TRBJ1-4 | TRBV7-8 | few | TGTGCCAGCAGCCCAAGAGATGGTTCGGGAGCAACTAATGAAAAACTGTTTTTT | CASSPRDGSGATNEKLFF
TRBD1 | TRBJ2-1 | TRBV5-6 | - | TGTGCCAGCAGCCCCTCCGACAGGGGGTCTTACAATGAGCAGTTCTTC | CASSPSDRGSYNEQFF
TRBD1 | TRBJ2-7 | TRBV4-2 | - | TGTGCCAGCAGCCCCGGGACAGGGAGGATAAATGAGCAGTACTTC | CASSPGTGRINEQYF
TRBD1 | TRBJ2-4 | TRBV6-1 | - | TGTGCCAGCAGTGAAGACAGGGGGGCTGTAGCCAAAAACATTCAGTACTTC | CASSEDRGAVAKNIQYF
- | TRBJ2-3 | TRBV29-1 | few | TGCAGCGTTGCGGTTCGGGGTTACCGAGCTCGCACAGATACGCAGTATTTT | CSVAVRGYRARTDTQYF
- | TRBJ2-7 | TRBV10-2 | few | TGCGCCAGCAGCGATCAAGACTGGACCTACGAGCAGTACTTC | CASSDQDWTYEQYF
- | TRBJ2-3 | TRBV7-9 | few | TGCGCCAGCAGCTTGGCCTCGGGGGACACAGATACGCAGTATTTT | CASSLASGDTDTQYF
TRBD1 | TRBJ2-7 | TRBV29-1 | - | TGCAGCGTTGAAGTCTTTGGGACAGGGGGCTCTTACGAGCAGTACTTC | CSVEVFGTGGSYEQYF
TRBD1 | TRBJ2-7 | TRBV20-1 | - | TGCAGTGCTAGATCCGGGACAGATCCCTACGAGCAGTACTTC | CSARSGTDPYEQYF
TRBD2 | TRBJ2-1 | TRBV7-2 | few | TGTGCCAGCAGTTATCTAGCGGGAGCTCTAAACAATGAGCAGTTCTTC | CASSYLAGALNNEQFF
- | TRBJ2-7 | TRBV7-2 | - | TGTGCCAGCAGCGAAGGACAGAGCGGGCTCTACGAGCAGTACTTC | CASSEGQSGLYEQYF
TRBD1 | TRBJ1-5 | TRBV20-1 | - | TGCAGTGCCACGACAGGGAGGGATCAGCCCCAGCATTTT | CSATTGRDQPQHF
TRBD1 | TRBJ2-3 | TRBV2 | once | TGTGCCAGCAGTGAAACAGGGGGCGAAGGGGGCACAGATACGCAGTATTTT | CASSETGGEGGTDTQYF
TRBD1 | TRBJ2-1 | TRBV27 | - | TGTGCCAGCAGTTTTTTTACGGGACAGGGTTGGGATGAGCAGTTCTTC | CASSFFTGQGWDEQFF
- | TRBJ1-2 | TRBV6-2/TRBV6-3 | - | TGTGCCAGCTGCGACGGACTGGACGTTAACTATGGCTACACCTTC | CASCDGLDVNYGYTF
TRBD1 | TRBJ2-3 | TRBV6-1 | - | TGTGCCAGCAGTGAAAGGGACAGGGTAACGACAGATACGCAGTATTTT | CASSERDRVTTDTQYF
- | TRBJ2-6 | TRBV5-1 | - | TGCGCCAGCAGAGACGCCCCATCTGGGGCCAACGTCCTGACTTTC | CASRDAPSGANVLTF
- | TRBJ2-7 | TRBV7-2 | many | TGTGCCAGCAGCTTAGCGATCACGGACTCCTACGAGCAGTACTTC | CASSLAITDSYEQYF
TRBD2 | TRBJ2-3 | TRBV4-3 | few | TGCGCCAGCAGCCGGGCGCTAGCGGGAGAGGTAGATACGCAGTATTTT | CASSRALAGEVDTQYF